Below, 16 T cell receptor beta chains from the same sample are listed, as sequenced in a study of blood T cell repertoires in COVID-19. Data came from immunoSEQ multiplex PCR; TCRdb stores just in-frame clones and leaves some out. Among fewer than 120,000 clones, 85% to 90% were seen once, and the ten largest hold around 3.2%. What was sequenced was peripheral blood. The receptors were gathered from a woman aged 50 to 65 with acute or convalescent COVID-19.

The chain joins TRBV7-9 to TRBJ2-1; D is undetermined. Germline values: CDR1 SEHNR, CDR2 FQNEAQ (reference sequence). The V gene lost 1 base and the J gene lost 0 bases, with 10 bases spanning the gap. The CDR3 contains 16 residues. CDR3 sequence reads: CASSLERRSSYNEQFF. The CDR3 DNA reads TGTGCCAGCAGCTTAGAACGGAGAAGCTCCTACAATGAGCAGTTCTTC.

This clone has just a few counts. The chain combines TRBV7-9 with TRBJ2-5; D is possibly TRBD2 (6 bases). The CDR3 spans 13 residues. Trimming removed 0 bases at V and 9 bases at J, with 11 bases between. Germline-derived CDR1 and CDR2 are SEHNR and FQNEAQ (reference sequence). The CDR3 bases are TGTGCCAGCAGCTTAGCGCGGGAATCGGCCCAGTACTTC. This encodes CASSLARESAQYF.

The rearrangement uses TRBV29-1 and TRBJ1-2; unclear D gene. The length of the CDR3 is 12 residues. The V end was cut by 2 bases, the J end by 4 bases, with 8 bases between. From germline, CDR1 is SQVTM and CDR2 ANQGSEA. The CDR3 protein is CSVEWRGYGYTF. CDR3 coding DNA: TGCAGCGTTGAATGGAGAGGCTATGGCTACACCTTC.

This clone was found a few times. V is TRBV6-5 and J is TRBJ1-1; 8 nucleotides align to TRBD1. This CDR3 has 13 amino acids. Trimming took 8 bases from V and 3 from J; bases not matched to a gene: 5. CDR1 and CDR2 from the germline V gene are MNHEY and SVGAGI. CDR3 in amino acids: CASRGQGDTEAFF. As DNA, the CDR3 is TGTGCCAGCCGCGGACAGGGCGACACTGAAGCTTTCTTT.

The chain couples TRBV18 to TRBJ2-5; TRBD1 matches at 8 bases. The CDR3 is 16 amino acids. The V segment lost 3 bases and the J segment 6 bases; nucleotides outside the gene matches: 12. Germline V gene data show CDR1 as KGHSH and CDR2 as LQKENI. CDR3 sequence reads: CASSPLSRDRRQTQYF. The DNA for the CDR3 is TGTGCCAGCTCACCGCTCTCCCGGGACAGGAGACAGACCCAGTACTTC.

J is TRBJ1-5 and V is TRBV5-5, with TRBD1 matching 8 bases. There are 15 residues in the CDR3. The ends lost 1 base at V and 2 bases at J; junction bases unmatched: 2. Germline lookup yields CDR1 SGHKS and CDR2 YYEKEE (reference sequence). The CDR3 nucleotides are TGTGCCAGCAGCTTGTCGGACAGGGGCAATCAGCCCCAGCATTTT. Encoded protein: CASSLSDRGNQPQHF.

The V call is TRBV27, the J call TRBJ1-4, with 7 nucleotides matching TRBD1. The CDR3 has 15 amino acids. CDR1 is MNHEY and CDR2 is SMNVEV in the germline V gene (reference sequence). Trimming cost V 6 bases and J 4 bases; bases outside gene matches: 8. In DNA, the CDR3 is TGTGCCAGCAGCCCCCCGGGACAGATTAATGAAAAACTGTTTTTT. It is translated as CASSPPGQINEKLFF.

The chain employs TRBV4-2 and TRBJ2-4; 7 nucleotides agree with TRBD2. V shed 1 base and J 0 bases; nucleotides not matched to a gene: 9. Per germline, CDR1 LGHNA and CDR2 YNFKEQ. This CDR3 spans 18 amino acids. The CDR3 loop reads CASSQVASSGLAKNIQYF. DNA for the CDR3: TGTGCCAGCAGCCAAGTAGCTTCTAGCGGACTAGCCAAAAACATTCAGTACTTC.

V and J are TRBV5-1 and TRBJ2-7, with 11 bases fitting TRBD2. This CDR3 has 15 amino acids. The germline V gene has CDR1 SGHRS and CDR2 YFSETQ. Trimming took 4 bases from V and 3 from J; bases not matched to a gene: 6. CDR3 protein: CASSPVSGGDYEQYF. In nucleotides, the CDR3 is TGCGCCAGCAGCCCGGTTAGCGGGGGGGACTACGAGCAGTACTTC.

The chain carries TRBV19 and TRBJ2-5; D may be TRBD2 (5 bases). This CDR3 comprises 13 residues. Germline values: CDR1 LNHDA, CDR2 SQIVND (reference sequence). The V end lost 3 bases, the J end lost 6 bases, and 11 bases lay between the germline ends. CDR3 amino acids: CASSITSVQTQYF. In DNA form, the CDR3 reads TGTGCCAGTAGTATTACTAGTGTCCAGACCCAGTACTTC.

The chain joins TRBV9 to TRBJ1-2, with TRBD1 matching 7 bases. The V gene's germline CDR1 is SGDLS and CDR2 YYNGEE. CDR3 length: 14 residues. V lost 3 bases to trimming and J lost 8 bases; unmatched junction nucleotides: 10. The chain's CDR3 is CASSGPRGPLGYTF. As DNA, the CDR3 is TGTGCCAGCAGCGGACCAAGGGGGCCGCTCGGCTACACCTTC.

J is TRBJ2-5 and V is TRBV5-4; TRBD1 agrees at 7 bases. V was clipped by 4 bases and J by 0 bases; unmatched bases: 3. The length of the CDR3 is 14 residues. Germline V gives CDR1 SGHNT, CDR2 YYREEE (reference sequence). The CDR3 DNA is TGTGCCAGCAGCCCAGGGACAGACCAAGAGACCCAGTACTTC. Protein: CASSPGTDQETQYF.

The chain carries TRBV28 and TRBJ1-1; 7 bases are a match to TRBD1. Trimming removed 2 bases from V and 4 bases from J; junction bases left unmatched: 10. CDR3 length equals 16 residues. The germline V gene encodes CDR1 MDHEN and CDR2 SYDVKM. The CDR3 loop reads CASSLRFRQGGTEAFF. CDR3 nucleotides: TGTGCCAGCAGTTTAAGGTTTAGACAGGGTGGCACTGAAGCTTTCTTT.

The J gene is TRBJ1-1, the V gene TRBV29-1; D gene uncertain. Germline assignment: CDR1 SQVTM and CDR2 ANQGSEA. The germline V and J ends were trimmed by 2 bases and 6 bases, with 13 bases remaining between them. The CDR3 loop spans 13 amino acids. CDR3: CSVESQRGSEAFF. CDR3 DNA: TGCAGCGTTGAAAGCCAGAGAGGATCTGAAGCTTTCTTT.

The rearrangement links TRBV19 to TRBJ2-5, with TRBD2 identical over 10 bases. Per germline, CDR1 LNHDA and CDR2 SQIVND (reference sequence). V dropped 5 bases and J dropped 5; count of bases not matched to a gene: 11. The CDR3 contains 16 residues. The CDR3 sequence is CASSPGTSVSWETQYF. The CDR3 region has the DNA TGTGCCAGTAGTCCTGGGACTAGCGTAAGTTGGGAGACCCAGTACTTC.

The J gene is TRBJ1-5, the V gene TRBV28; D call uncertain. The germline gives CDR1 MDHEN, CDR2 SYDVKM. Trimming left V 3 bases short and J 0 bases short, with 15 bases between. This CDR3 has 17 amino acids. The CDR3 coding sequence is TGTGCCAGCAGTTTGATCGTATCGGGATATAGCAATCAGCCCCAGCATTTT. Residues: CASSLIVSGYSNQPQHF.